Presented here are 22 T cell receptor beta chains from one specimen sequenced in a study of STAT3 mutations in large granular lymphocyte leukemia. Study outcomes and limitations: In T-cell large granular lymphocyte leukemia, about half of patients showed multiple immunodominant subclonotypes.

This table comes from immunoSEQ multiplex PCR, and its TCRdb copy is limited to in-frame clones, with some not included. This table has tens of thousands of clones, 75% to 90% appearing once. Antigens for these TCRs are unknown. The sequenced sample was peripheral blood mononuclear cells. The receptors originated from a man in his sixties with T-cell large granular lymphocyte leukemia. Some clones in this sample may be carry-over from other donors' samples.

The CDR3 nucleotides are TGTGCCAGCTCACTCGGACAGGGCACGTGGGAGACCCAGTACTTC. Translated, it gives CASSLGQGTWETQYF. This chain links TRBV18 with TRBJ2-5; 8 bases fit TRBD1. Germline V gene sequence: CDR1 KGHSH, CDR2 LQKENI. After removal of 4 bases from V and 5 bases from J, the junction contained 9 bases not matched to a gene. The CDR3 runs 15 residues.

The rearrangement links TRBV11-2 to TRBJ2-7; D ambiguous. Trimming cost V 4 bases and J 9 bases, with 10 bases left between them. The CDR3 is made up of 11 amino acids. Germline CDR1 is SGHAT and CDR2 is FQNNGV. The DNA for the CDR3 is TGTGCCAGCAGCTCCCAGGTTGCGCAGTACTTC. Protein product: CASSSQVAQYF.

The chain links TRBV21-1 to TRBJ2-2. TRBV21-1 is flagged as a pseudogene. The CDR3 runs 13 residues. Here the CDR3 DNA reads TGTGCCAGACTACGGGCCGACACCGGGGAGCTGTTTTTT. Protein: CARLRADTGELFF.

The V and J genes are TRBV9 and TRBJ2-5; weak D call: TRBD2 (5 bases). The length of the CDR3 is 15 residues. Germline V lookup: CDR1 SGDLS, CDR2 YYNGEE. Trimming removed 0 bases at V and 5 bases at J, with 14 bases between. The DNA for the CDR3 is TGTGCCAGCAGCGTAGATCTAGCCGGTGGGGAGACCCAGTACTTC. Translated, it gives CASSVDLAGGETQYF. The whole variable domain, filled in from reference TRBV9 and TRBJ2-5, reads DSGVTQTPKHLITATGQRVTLRCSPRSGDLSVYWYQQSLDQGLQFLIQYYNGEERAKGNILERFSAQQFPDLHSELNLSSLELGDSALYFCASSVDLAGGETQYFGPGTRLLVL.

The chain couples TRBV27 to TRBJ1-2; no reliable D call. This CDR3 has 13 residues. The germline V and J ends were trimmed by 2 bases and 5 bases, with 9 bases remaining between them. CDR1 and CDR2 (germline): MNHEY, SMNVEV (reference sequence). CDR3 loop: CASSLVGGYGYTF. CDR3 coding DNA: TGTGCCAGCAGTTTAGTGGGTGGATATGGCTACACCTTC.

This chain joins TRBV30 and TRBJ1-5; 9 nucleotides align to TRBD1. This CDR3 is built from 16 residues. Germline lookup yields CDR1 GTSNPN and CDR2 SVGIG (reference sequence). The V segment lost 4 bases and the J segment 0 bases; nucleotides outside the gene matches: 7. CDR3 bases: TGTGCCTGGAATACCGGGACAGGGTTTAGCAATCAGCCCCAGCATTTT. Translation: CAWNTGTGFSNQPQHF.

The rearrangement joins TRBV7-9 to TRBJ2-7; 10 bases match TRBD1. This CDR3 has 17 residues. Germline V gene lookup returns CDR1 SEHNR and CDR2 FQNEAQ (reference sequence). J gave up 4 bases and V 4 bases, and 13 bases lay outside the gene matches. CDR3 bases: TGTGCCAGCAGCTCCCGACAGGGGGCATCTGAGGGGTACGAGCAGTACTTC. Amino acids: CASSSRQGASEGYEQYF.

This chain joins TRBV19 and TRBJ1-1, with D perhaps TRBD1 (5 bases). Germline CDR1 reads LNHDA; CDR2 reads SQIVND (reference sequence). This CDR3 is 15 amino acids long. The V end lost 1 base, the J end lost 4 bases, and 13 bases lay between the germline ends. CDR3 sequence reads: CASSIVPGEGTEAFF. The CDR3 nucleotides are TGTGCCAGTAGTATAGTCCCGGGGGAGGGCACTGAAGCTTTCTTT.

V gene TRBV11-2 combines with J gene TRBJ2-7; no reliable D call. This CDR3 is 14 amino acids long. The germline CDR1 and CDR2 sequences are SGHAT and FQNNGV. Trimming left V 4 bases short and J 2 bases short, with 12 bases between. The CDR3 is CASSSAFQTYEQYF. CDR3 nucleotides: TGTGCCAGCAGCTCCGCGTTTCAAACCTACGAGCAGTACTTC. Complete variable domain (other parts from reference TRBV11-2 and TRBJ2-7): EAGVAQSPRYKIIEKRQSVAFWCNPISGHATLYWYQQILGQGPKLLIQFQNNGVVDDSQLPKDRFSAERLKGVDSTLKIQPAKLEDSAVYLCASSSAFQTYEQYFGPGTRLTVT.

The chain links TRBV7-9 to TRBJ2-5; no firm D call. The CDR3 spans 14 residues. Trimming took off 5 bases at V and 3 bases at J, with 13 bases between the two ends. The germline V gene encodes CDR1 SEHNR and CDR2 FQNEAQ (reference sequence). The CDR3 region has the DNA TGTGCCAGCAGCCCCGGTAGGACGGAAGAGACCCAGTACTTC. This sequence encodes CASSPGRTEETQYF. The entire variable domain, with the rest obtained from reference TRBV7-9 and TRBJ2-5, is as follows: DTGVSQNPRHKITKRGQNVTFRCDPISEHNRLYWYRQTLGQGPEFLTYFQNEAQLEKSRLLSDRFSAERPKGSFSTLEIQRTEQGDSAMYLCASSPGRTEETQYFGPGTRLLVL.

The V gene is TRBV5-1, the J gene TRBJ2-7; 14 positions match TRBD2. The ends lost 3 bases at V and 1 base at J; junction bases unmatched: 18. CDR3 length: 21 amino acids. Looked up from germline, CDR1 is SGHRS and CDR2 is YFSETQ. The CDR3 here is CASSWGGWGLAGARSSYEQYF. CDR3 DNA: TGCGCCAGCAGCTGGGGTGGATGGGGACTAGCGGGAGCTCGGAGTTCCTACGAGCAGTACTTC.

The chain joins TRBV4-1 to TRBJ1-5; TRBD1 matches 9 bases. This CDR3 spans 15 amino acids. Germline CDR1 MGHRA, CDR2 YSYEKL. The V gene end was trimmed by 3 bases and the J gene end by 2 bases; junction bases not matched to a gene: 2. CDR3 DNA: TGCGCCAGCAGCCAGAGGACAGGGGGCAATCAGCCCCAGCATTTT. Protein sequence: CASSQRTGGNQPQHF.

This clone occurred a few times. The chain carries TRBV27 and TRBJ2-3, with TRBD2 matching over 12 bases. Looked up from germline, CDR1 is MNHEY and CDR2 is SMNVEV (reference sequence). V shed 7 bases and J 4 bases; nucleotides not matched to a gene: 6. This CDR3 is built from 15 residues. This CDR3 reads CASTLTSGSPDTQYF. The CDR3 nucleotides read TGTGCCAGCACCCTGACTAGCGGGAGCCCAGATACGCAGTATTTT.

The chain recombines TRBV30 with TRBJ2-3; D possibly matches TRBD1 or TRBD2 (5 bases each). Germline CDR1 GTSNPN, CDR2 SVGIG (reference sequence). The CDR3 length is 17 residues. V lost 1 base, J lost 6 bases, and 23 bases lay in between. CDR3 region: CAWSDGVLPLGVDTQYF. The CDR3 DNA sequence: TGTGCCTGGAGTGACGGGGTTTTACCCTTGGGGGTGGATACGCAGTATTTT.

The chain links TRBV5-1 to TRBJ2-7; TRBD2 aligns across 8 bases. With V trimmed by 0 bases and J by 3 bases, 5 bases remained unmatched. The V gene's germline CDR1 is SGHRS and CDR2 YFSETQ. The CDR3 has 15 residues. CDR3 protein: CASSLGRGAVYEQYF. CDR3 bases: TGCGCCAGCAGCTTGGGGCGGGGGGCGGTCTACGAGCAGTACTTC.

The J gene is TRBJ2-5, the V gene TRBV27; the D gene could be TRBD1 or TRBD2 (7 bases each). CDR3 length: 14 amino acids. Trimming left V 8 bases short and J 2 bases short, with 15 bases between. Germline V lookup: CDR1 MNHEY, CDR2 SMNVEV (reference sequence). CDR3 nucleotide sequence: TGTGCCAGCGGGACAGCGGGGTTACAAGAGACCCAGTACTTC. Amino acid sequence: CASGTAGLQETQYF.

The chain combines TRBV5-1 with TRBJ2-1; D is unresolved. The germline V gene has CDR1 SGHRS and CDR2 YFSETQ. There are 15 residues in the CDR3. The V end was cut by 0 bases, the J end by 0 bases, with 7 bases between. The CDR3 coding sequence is TGCGCCAGCAGCTTGGCCTCGAGCTCCTACAATGAGCAGTTCTTC. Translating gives CASSLASSSYNEQFF. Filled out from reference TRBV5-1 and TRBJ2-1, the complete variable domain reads KAGVTQTPRYLIKTRGQQVTLSCSPISGHRSVSWYQQTPGQGLQFLFEYFSETQRNKGNFPGRFSGRQFSNSRSEMNVSTLELGDSALYLCASSLASSSYNEQFFGPGTRLTVL.

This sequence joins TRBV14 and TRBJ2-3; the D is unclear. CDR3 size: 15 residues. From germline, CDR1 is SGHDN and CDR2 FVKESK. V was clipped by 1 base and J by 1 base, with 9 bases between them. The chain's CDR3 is CASSQVASGTDTQYF. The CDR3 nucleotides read TGTGCCAGCAGCCAAGTCGCGAGTGGCACAGATACGCAGTATTTT. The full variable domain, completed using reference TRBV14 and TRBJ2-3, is EAGVTQFPSHSVIEKGQTVTLRCDPISGHDNLYWYRRVMGKEIKFLLHFVKESKQDESGMPNNRFLAERTGGTYSTLKVQPAELEDSGVYFCASSQVASGTDTQYFGPGTRLTVL.

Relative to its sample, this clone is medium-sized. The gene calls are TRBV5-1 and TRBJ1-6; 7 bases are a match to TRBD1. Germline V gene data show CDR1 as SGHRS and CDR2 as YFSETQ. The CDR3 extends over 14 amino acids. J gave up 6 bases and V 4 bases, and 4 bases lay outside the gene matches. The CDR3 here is CASSTGQTNSPLHF. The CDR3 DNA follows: TGCGCCAGCAGCACGGGACAGACTAATTCACCCCTCCACTTT.

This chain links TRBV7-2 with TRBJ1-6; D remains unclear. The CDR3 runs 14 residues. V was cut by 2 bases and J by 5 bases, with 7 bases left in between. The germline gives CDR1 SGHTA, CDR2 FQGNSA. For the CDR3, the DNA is TGTGCCAGCAGCTTATGGGCAGATAATTCACCCCTCCACTTT. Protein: CASSLWADNSPLHF.

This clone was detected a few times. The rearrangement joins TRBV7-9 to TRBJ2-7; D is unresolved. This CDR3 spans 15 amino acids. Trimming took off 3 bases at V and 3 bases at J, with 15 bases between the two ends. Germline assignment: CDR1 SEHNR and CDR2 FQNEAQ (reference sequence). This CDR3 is CASSLGNAPGYEQYF. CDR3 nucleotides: TGTGCCAGCAGCTTGGGAAACGCACCAGGCTACGAGCAGTACTTC.

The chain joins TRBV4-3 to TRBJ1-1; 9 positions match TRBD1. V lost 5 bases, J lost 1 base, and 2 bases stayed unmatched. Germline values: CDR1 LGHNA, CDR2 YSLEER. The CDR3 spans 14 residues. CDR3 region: CASSGDRANTEAFF. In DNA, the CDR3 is TGCGCCAGCAGCGGGGACAGGGCGAACACTGAAGCTTTCTTT.